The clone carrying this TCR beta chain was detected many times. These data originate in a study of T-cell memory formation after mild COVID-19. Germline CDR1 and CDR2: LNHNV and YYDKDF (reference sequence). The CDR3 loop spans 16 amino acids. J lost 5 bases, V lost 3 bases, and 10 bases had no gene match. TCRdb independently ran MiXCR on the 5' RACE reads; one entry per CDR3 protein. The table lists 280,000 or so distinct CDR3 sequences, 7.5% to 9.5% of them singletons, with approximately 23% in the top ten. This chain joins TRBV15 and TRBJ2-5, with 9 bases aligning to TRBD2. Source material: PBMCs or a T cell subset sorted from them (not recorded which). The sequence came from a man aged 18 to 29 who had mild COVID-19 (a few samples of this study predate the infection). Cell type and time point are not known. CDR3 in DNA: TGTGCCACCAGCAGGGCCGGGACTAGCCGGGGGGAGACCCAGTACTTC. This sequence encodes CATSRAGTSRGETQYF.